This entry lists 13 T cell receptor beta chains sequenced from one sample in a study of blood T cell repertoires in COVID-19. Method: immunoSEQ multiplex PCR; TCRdb's copy keeps in-frame clones and lacks some. This sample yields approximately 49,000 clones, of which 82% are seen a single time; less than 3% belongs to the top ten. The sequenced sample consisted of peripheral blood. The receptors stem from a woman aged 55-70 years with acute or convalescent COVID-19.

The V and J genes are TRBV7-3 and TRBJ2-1; 8 nucleotides agree with TRBD1. Germline V gene sequence: CDR1 SGHTA, CDR2 FQGTGA. This CDR3 region has 14 residues. V gave up 2 bases and J gave up 8 bases; unmatched junction bases: 5. This CDR3 is CASSLSGGGYEQFF. CDR3 nucleotide sequence: TGTGCCAGCAGCTTATCAGGGGGCGGCTATGAGCAGTTCTTC. The full variable domain, its missing parts supplied by reference TRBV7-3 and TRBJ2-1, is GAGVSQTPSNKVTEKGKYVELRCDPISGHTALYWYRQSLGQGPEFLIYFQGTGAADDSGLPNDRFFAVRPEGSVSTLKIQRTERGDSAVYLCASSLSGGGYEQFFGPGTRLTVL.

A few counts support this clone. V and J are TRBV6-5 and TRBJ2-5; no clear D gene. Germline V gene data show CDR1 as MNHEY and CDR2 as SVGAGI. V was trimmed by 2 bases and J by 0 bases, leaving 10 bases between them. CDR3 length: 15 residues. In nucleotides, the CDR3 is TGTGCCAGCAGTTACGGTTTCGCTAACCAAGAGACCCAGTACTTC. It is translated as CASSYGFANQETQYF.

The V gene is TRBV30, the J gene TRBJ2-7; D is perhaps TRBD2 (5 bases). V dropped 4 bases and J dropped 0 bases, with 16 bases sitting between them. Per the germline V gene, CDR1 is GTSNPN and CDR2 is SVGIG (reference sequence). The CDR3 covers 15 residues. DNA of the CDR3: TGTGCCTGGACTAGAAAAGCGGCAGGCTCCTACGAGCAGTACTTC. Its translation is CAWTRKAAGSYEQYF.

The chain links TRBV21-1 to TRBJ1-5; TRBD1, the table's D call, was not compared with the DNA. TRBV21-1 is annotated as a pseudogene. This CDR3 spans 19 amino acids. CDR3 sequence: CASKPGHLTPSTKNQPQHF. The CDR3 DNA sequence: TGTGCCAGCAAACCGGGACACCTTACCCCCTCGACCAAAAATCAGCCCCAGCATTTT.

V usage is TRBV21-1 and J usage is TRBJ2-1; no DNA check was done on the table's D call, TRBD2. TRBV21-1 is marked as a pseudogene. This CDR3 comprises 15 residues. DNA of the CDR3: TGTGCCAGCAGCACTAGCGGGAGCCCACGCAATGAGCAGTTCTTC. Translating gives CASSTSGSPRNEQFF.

This chain joins TRBV5-1 and TRBJ1-5; tentatively, D is TRBD1 (6 bases). CDR1 is SGHRS and CDR2 is YFSETQ in the germline V gene. V was pared by 5 bases and J by 7 bases, with 10 bases between. CDR3 length: 12 amino acids. The CDR3 DNA sequence: TGCGCCAGCAGTGAGGGGGACCAGCCCCAGCATTTT. This encodes CASSEGDQPQHF.

CDR3 protein: CASSIWAGKDTQYF. In DNA, the CDR3 is TGTGCCAGTAGTATCTGGGCGGGGAAAGATACGCAGTATTTT. The chain is built from TRBV19 and TRBJ2-3; D may be TRBD2 (6 bases). Germline assignment: CDR1 LNHDA and CDR2 SQIVND (reference sequence). V gave up 3 bases and J gave up 5 bases, with 12 bases separating them. The CDR3 is made up of 14 amino acids.

The rearrangement joins TRBV4-1 to TRBJ1-3; 7 bases agree with TRBD1. The length of the CDR3 is 18 residues. Germline-derived CDR1 and CDR2 are MGHRA and YSYEKL. Trimming removed 4 bases from V and 0 bases from J; junction bases left unmatched: 12. The CDR3 DNA reads as TGCGCCAGCAGCCCCTACGTGACAGGGACCTACTCTGGAAACACCATATATTTT. Encoded protein: CASSPYVTGTYSGNTIYF.

In its sample, this clone was seen a few times. V gene TRBV19 combines with J gene TRBJ2-3; 10 positions agree with TRBD1. V shed 10 bases, J shed 2 bases, and the junction held 6 bases outside the gene matches. The CDR3 runs to 14 residues. Germline V lookup: CDR1 LNHDA, CDR2 SQIVND (reference sequence). The CDR3 sequence: CATRQGAFTDTQYF. CDR3 DNA: TGTGCCACCCGACAGGGGGCTTTCACAGATACGCAGTATTTT.

This chain uses TRBV7-8 with TRBJ2-1; TRBD2 agrees at 10 bases. The CDR3 totals 16 residues. CDR1 is SGHVS and CDR2 is FQNEAQ in the germline V gene. V dropped 3 bases and J dropped 7; count of bases not matched to a gene: 9. The CDR3 sequence: CASSLLAGAQSNEQFF. CDR3 nucleotides: TGTGCCAGCAGCTTGCTAGCGGGGGCCCAGTCGAATGAGCAGTTCTTC. Looking up the rest from reference TRBV7-8 and TRBJ2-1 gives the full variable domain: GAGVSQSPRYKVAKRGQDVALRCDPISGHVSLFWYQQALGQGPEFLTYFQNEAQLDKSGLPSDRFFAERPEGSVSTLKIQRTQQEDSAVYLCASSLLAGAQSNEQFFGPGTRLTVL.

The rearrangement joins TRBV29-1 to TRBJ1-2; D unresolved. Between the trimmed V and J ends, which lost 6 bases and 8 bases, there was a span of 16 bases. The CDR3 has 12 amino acids. Germline V lookup: CDR1 SQVTM, CDR2 ANQGSEA. This chain's CDR3 is CSVRDNVSGYTF. The CDR3 nucleotides are TGCAGCGTCCGCGACAACGTCTCAGGCTACACCTTC. Complete variable domain (other parts from reference TRBV29-1 and TRBJ1-2): SAVISQKPSRDICQRGTSLTIQCQVDSQVTMMFWYRQQPGQSLTLIATANQGSEATYESGFVIDKFPISRPNLTFSTLTVSNMSPEDSSIYLCSVRDNVSGYTFGSGTRLTVV.

The chain uses TRBV15 and TRBJ1-1, with 11 bases matching TRBD1. J lost 5 bases, V lost 4 bases, and 6 bases had no gene match. CDR3 length: 15 residues. Germline CDR1 LNHNV, CDR2 YYDKDF (reference sequence). CDR3 in DNA: TGTGCCACCAGCAAGGACAGGGGGCTTTTGACTGAAGCTTTCTTT. Translation gives CATSKDRGLLTEAFF.

This clone showed up many times. V is TRBV28 and J is TRBJ1-1; D remains unclear. Germline values: CDR1 MDHEN, CDR2 SYDVKM. The CDR3 runs to 13 residues. Trimming left V 5 bases short and J 1 base short, with 8 bases between. The CDR3 sequence: CASSTPGNTEAFF. The CDR3 DNA reads TGTGCCAGCAGTACCCCAGGGAACACTGAAGCTTTCTTT. Complete variable domain (other parts from reference TRBV28 and TRBJ1-1): DVKVTQSSRYLVKRTGEKVFLECVQDMDHENMFWYRQDPGLGLRLIYFSYDVKMKEKGDIPEGYSVSREKKERFSLILESASTNQTSMYLCASSTPGNTEAFFGQGTRLTVV.